The source of this T cell receptor beta chain is a study of identical twins. Study-wide results and limits: Insertions were fewer in abundant cord blood beta clonotypes, whereas memory repertoires showed none of this pattern. There was more out-of-frame TCR alpha sharing in monozygotic twins than models estimated.

This clonotype showed up many times. What it recognizes is unknown. TCRdb processed the 5' RACE reads anew with MiXCR; each CDR3 protein has one entry. Of hundreds of thousands of distinct CDR3 sequences in the sample, about 8.3% were seen once. This same sample was also taken into another study, of yellow fever vaccine responses in identical twins.

This clonotype originated in a young woman in good health. Sequenced input: memory (CD45RO+) T cells sorted from blood.

The chain's CDR3 is CASSSQGGAGSSYEQYV. The DNA for the CDR3 is TGTGCCAGCAGCTCCCAAGGGGGGGCGGGCAGTAGCTACGAGCAGTACGTC. The chain couples TRBV7-8 to TRBJ2-7, with D tentatively TRBD2 (7 bases). CDR1 SGHVS and CDR2 FQNEAQ come from the germline V gene. V was clipped by 4 bases and J by 3 bases, with 22 bases between them. The CDR3 is 17 amino acids.